A selection of T cell receptor beta chains follows, all from one sample in a study of blood T cell repertoires in COVID-19. Clones were read by immunoSEQ multiplex PCR, and TCRdb kept only the in-frame ones, dropping some. The sample has some 270,000 clones; roughly 90% are singletons. The specimen sequenced was PBMCs or T cells enriched from blood (not recorded which). The receptors here all came from a woman aged 55-69 years who had recovered from COVID-19. Both conserved end residues are part of each CDR3. The D gene is left open where the match is weak. Expanded clones get a size class; other rows say once, few or many, or leave the size out.

v_call	d_call	cdr3_length	clone_size	j_call	cdr3_aa	cdr3_nt
TRBV9	-	15	-	TRBJ1-5	CASSVSGASNQPQHF	TGTGCCAGCAGCGTATCAGGGGCTAGCAATCAGCCCCAGCATTTT
TRBV4-1	TRBD1	14	-	TRBJ2-7	CASSRDRGPYEQYF	TGCGCCAGCTCCCGGGACAGGGGCCCTTACGAGCAGTACTTC
TRBV29-1	-	13	-	TRBJ2-5	CSVGRGKEETQYF	TGCAGCGTAGGTAGGGGGAAAGAAGAGACCCAGTACTTC
TRBV28	-	13	-	TRBJ1-4	CASSPGLNEKLFF	TGTGCCAGCAGTCCGGGATTAAATGAAAAACTGTTTTTT
TRBV5-1	TRBD2	16	-	TRBJ2-1	CASSLALGGSFDEQFF	TGCGCCAGCAGCTTGGCCCTTGGCGGGAGTTTCGATGAGCAGTTCTTC
TRBV10-3	-	15	-	TRBJ1-6	CAISAFGPGGSPLHF	TGTGCCATCAGTGCATTCGGGCCGGGAGGTTCACCCCTCCACTTT
TRBV19	TRBD1	15	-	TRBJ1-1	CASKQDRGVNTEAFF	TGTGCCAGTAAACAGGACAGGGGCGTCAACACTGAAGCTTTCTTT
TRBV7-9	-	14	-	TRBJ2-7	CASSLGAGSYEQYF	TGTGCCAGCAGCTTAGGGGCAGGCTCCTACGAGCAGTACTTC
TRBV10-2	-	13	-	TRBJ2-7	CASSPYFDSEQYF	TGCGCCAGCAGCCCCTATTTTGACAGCGAGCAGTACTTC
TRBV27	TRBD1	14	-	TRBJ2-1	CASSRQGAGYEQFF	TGTGCCAGCAGCAGGCAGGGGGCCGGCTATGAGCAGTTCTTC
TRBV27	-	18	-	TRBJ1-6	CASSLRGIGTTYGSPLHF	TGTGCCAGCAGTTTAAGGGGGATCGGGACGACTTATGGATCACCCCTCCACTTT
TRBV5-4	TRBD1	16	-	TRBJ1-4	CASSRDRGGVVEKLFF	TGTGCCAGCAGCCGGGACAGGGGGGGCGTAGTTGAAAAACTGTTTTTT
TRBV18	TRBD1	14	-	TRBJ1-2	CASSPTGEAYGYTF	TGTGCCAGCTCACCGACAGGGGAGGCCTATGGCTACACCTTC
TRBV5-1	TRBD1	18	-	TRBJ2-7	CASSAHIQGVYPTGEQYF	TGCGCCAGCAGCGCTCATATTCAGGGGGTCTATCCTACGGGGGAGCAGTACTTC
TRBV2	TRBD1	14	-	TRBJ2-7	CASAGTDYTYEQYF	TGTGCCAGCGCCGGGACAGACTATACCTACGAGCAGTACTTC
TRBV5-1	TRBD2	16	-	TRBJ2-7	CASSLGTSGRAHEQYF	TGCGCCAGCAGCTTGGGCACAAGCGGGAGGGCCCACGAGCAGTACTTC
TRBV20-1	-	11	-	TRBJ2-7	CSASVYYEQYF	TGCAGTGCTTCGGTATACTACGAGCAGTACTTC
TRBV13	-	14	-	TRBJ2-2	CASSSSSGTGELFF	TGTGCCAGCAGCTCCTCTTCAGGGACCGGGGAGCTGTTTTTT
TRBV11-2	-	13	once	TRBJ2-1	CASSPREREKKFF	TGTGCCAGCAGCCCCCGAGAGAGGGAGAAGAAGTTCTTC
TRBV2	-	14	-	TRBJ1-2	CASSEERQGSGYTF	TGTGCCAGCAGTGAAGAGAGGCAGGGAAGTGGCTACACCTTC
TRBV5-1	-	14	-	TRBJ2-7	CASSVRDTSYEQYF	TGCGCCAGCAGCGTCCGGGACACCTCGTACGAGCAGTACTTC
TRBV28	-	15	-	TRBJ2-5	CASSFGGTLQETQYF	TGTGCCAGCAGTTTTGGCGGGACCCTTCAAGAGACCCAGTACTTC
TRBV11-3	-	16	-	TRBJ1-6	CASSLRFRVYNSPLHF	TGTGCCAGCAGCTTAAGGTTCCGGGTTTATAATTCACCCCTCCACTTT
TRBV7-7	TRBD2	14	-	TRBJ2-6	CASSGGGGANVLTF	TGTGCTAGCAGCGGGGGGGGCGGGGCCAACGTCCTGACTTTC
TRBV20-1	TRBD2	19	-	TRBJ2-5	CSASRLAGSLFKLQETQYF	TGCAGTGCTAGTAGACTAGCGGGTAGCCTTTTTAAACTTCAAGAGACCCAGTACTTC